These 9 T cell receptor beta chains were all obtained from the same sample, sequenced in a study of post-analysis software for immune sequencing data. Study-level points and caveats: Comparison of patients with controls showed five TRBV segments more frequent in patients, TRBV5-6, TRBV5-1 and TRBV20-1 among them.

The TCR beta cDNA libraries contained unique molecular identifiers. TCRdb re-analysed the PCR reads in MiXCR, keeping a single row per CDR3 protein. This repertoire shows about 680,000 distinct CDR3 sequences, approximately 60% found once; its top ten account for 11%. Their antigen targets remain unknown. Sample: blood. The receptors here all came from a girl aged 2 to 10 with multiple sclerosis.

The chain combines TRBV24-1 with TRBJ2-1, with 8 bases that match TRBD1. The CDR3 runs to 12 residues. CDR1 is KGHDR, CDR2 SFDVKD, per germline. Unmatched junction bases numbered 4, after V lost 4 bases and J lost 12 bases. CDR3 residues: CATSDPDRGQFF. CDR3 DNA: TGTGCCACCAGTGACCCCGACAGGGGGCAGTTCTTC.

A word on this clonotype: The junction and the germline gene differ at one end; a read error may be behind it. The chain employs TRBV20-1 and TRBJ1-1; D gene ambiguous. Germline V gene lookup returns CDR1 DFQATT and CDR2 SNEGSKA (reference sequence). This CDR3 has 13 residues. The CDR3 loop reads CSARAGGNAEAFF. As DNA, the CDR3 is TGCAGTGCTAGGGCAGGTGGGAACGCTGAAGCTTTCTTT.

The chain links TRBV5-1 to TRBJ2-5, with D maybe TRBD2 (5 bases). Trimming removed 0 bases from V and 5 bases from J, with 14 bases in between. The CDR3 sequence is 15 residues long. Germline-derived CDR1 and CDR2 are SGHRS and YFSETQ. The DNA of the CDR3 is TGCGCCAGCAGCTTGGCCTCTAAGCGGCGGGAGACCCAGTACTTC. It specifies CASSLASKRRETQYF.

This clonotype was seen a handful of times. The CDR3 region is CSARGIVSGITDTQYF. The CDR3 DNA is TGCAGTGCTAGAGGGATTGTGAGCGGAATCACAGATACGCAGTATTTT. This rearrangement joins TRBV20-1 to TRBJ2-3, with D possibly being TRBD2 (5 bases). Trimming removed 1 base from V and 2 bases from J, with 16 bases in between. Germline loops: CDR1 DFQATT, CDR2 SNEGSKA (reference sequence). The CDR3 sequence is 16 residues long.

This clonotype was observed a handful of times. V is TRBV7-9 and J is TRBJ2-6; D gene uncertain. Per the germline V gene, CDR1 is SEHNR and CDR2 is FQNEAQ (reference sequence). V was cut by 5 bases and J by 4 bases, with 6 bases left in between. This CDR3 has 13 amino acids. The CDR3 loop is CASSRAGANVLTF. CDR3 coding DNA: TGTGCCAGCAGCCGGGCCGGGGCCAACGTCCTGACTTTC.

In this sample, this clonotype turned up a few times. V is TRBV29-1 and J is TRBJ2-7, with D perhaps matching TRBD2 (6 bases). CDR1 is SQVTM and CDR2 is ANQGSEA in the germline V gene. CDR3 size: 16 residues. V lost 6 bases, J lost 0 bases, and 21 bases lay in between. The CDR3 coding sequence is TGCAGCGTGGGGCCGGGACTTCCTTCGAGCTCCTACGAGCAGTACTTC. Amino acid sequence: CSVGPGLPSSSYEQYF.

This clonotype was seen a handful of times. The genes are TRBV29-1 and TRBJ1-5, with TRBD1 identical over 7 bases. The CDR3 extends over 15 amino acids. Trimming cost V 5 bases and J 5 bases; bases outside gene matches: 12. Germline V CDR1 and CDR2: SQVTM, ANQGSEA. The CDR3 sequence is CSVISEIDRDQPQHF. CDR3 DNA: TGCAGCGTTATCTCGGAAATTGACAGGGATCAGCCCCAGCATTTT.

V is TRBV7-9 and J is TRBJ1-1; tentative D call: TRBD1 (5 bases). The ends were cut back, 1 base at V and 11 bases at J, with 14 bases in the middle. The CDR3 extends over 13 amino acids. From germline, CDR1 is SEHNR and CDR2 FQNEAQ (reference sequence). The CDR3 loop is CASSLDGDGVAFF. The CDR3 DNA follows: TGTGCCAGCAGCTTAGACGGGGACGGTGTTGCTTTCTTT.

The table lists this clonotype with a few counts. The chain joins TRBV5-1 to TRBJ2-1; D not certain. Trimming pared 6 bases from V and 2 bases from J, leaving 15 bases between. The CDR3 is made up of 15 amino acids. CDR1 and CDR2 from the germline V gene are SGHRS and YFSETQ. The DNA for the CDR3 is TGCGCCAGCAAGGTCGTTGACGGCACCTACAATGAGCAGTTCTTC. This encodes CASKVVDGTYNEQFF.